Following are 10 T cell receptor beta chains from one sample sequenced in a study of OX40 agonist ivuxolimab in advanced cancers. Profiled with immunoSEQ multiplex PCR; TCRdb holds only in-frame clones, not every one. The table records about 85,000 clones, approximately 86% of them present only once. Sequencing used CD4+ or CD8+ T cells sorted from blood, obtained in a trial of the OX40 agonist ivuxolimab. The receptors were sampled from an adult with an advanced solid tumor such as melanoma, head and neck, liver or kidney cancer.

The genes are TRBV11-1 and TRBJ2-3; the match to TRBD2 covers 8 bases. The germline V gene encodes CDR1 SGHAT and CDR2 FQDESV (reference sequence). Trimming at V came to 5 bases and at J to 1 base, leaving 5 bases not matched to a gene. This CDR3 has 15 amino acids. CDR3 coding DNA: TGTGCCAGCAGCCATAGCGGGACACGCACAGATACGCAGTATTTT. Translated: CASSHSGTRTDTQYF.

CDR3: CASSFTGGSGNQPQHF. CDR3 nucleotides: TGTGCCAGCAGCTTCACAGGGGGCAGCGGCAATCAGCCCCAGCATTTT. The chain combines TRBV7-2 with TRBJ1-5; 9 bases align to TRBD1. The CDR3 totals 16 residues. Unmatched junction bases numbered 5, after V lost 3 bases and J lost 2 bases. Germline V lookup: CDR1 SGHTA, CDR2 FQGNSA.

Only one count was recorded for this clone. The CDR3 DNA follows: TGTGCCAGCAGTTACCAGGGGGCCGAGTATGGCTACACCTTC. This codes for CASSYQGAEYGYTF. The chain carries TRBV6-6 and TRBJ1-2; 8 bases match TRBD1. This CDR3 is 14 amino acids long. Germline trimming cut 2 bases from V and 5 bases from J; bases unmatched to any gene: 4. CDR1 and CDR2 (germline): MNHNY, SVGAGI (reference sequence).

This clone was observed once. The chain has TRBV4-2 and TRBJ1-2; no definite D call. The V gene lost 0 bases and the J gene lost 13 bases, with 21 bases spanning the gap. Per the germline V gene, CDR1 is LGHNA and CDR2 is YNFKEQ. This CDR3 is 15 amino acids long. The CDR3 here is CASSQEYPSGARGTF. The CDR3 DNA reads as TGTGCCAGCAGCCAAGAATACCCTAGCGGTGCCCGAGGCACCTTC.

The gene calls are TRBV6-6 and TRBJ1-5; D unclear. The CDR3 spans 16 residues. With 7 bases removed from V and 1 base from J, the gap between germline ends came to 17 bases. Germline V gene lookup returns CDR1 MNHNY and CDR2 SVGAGI (reference sequence). The CDR3 DNA sequence: TGTGCCAGCACCAACGGGAGGGAAGGGAGCAATCAGCCCCAGCATTTT. Translating gives CASTNGREGSNQPQHF.

This clone was seen only a few times. The chain links TRBV4-2 to TRBJ1-3; D is ambiguous. The V gene lost 1 base and the J gene lost 3 bases, with 7 bases spanning the gap. This CDR3 has 14 amino acids. Germline V gene sequence: CDR1 LGHNA, CDR2 YNFKEQ. CDR3 in amino acids: CASSQGDGGNTIYF. The CDR3 bases are TGTGCCAGCAGCCAAGGCGACGGTGGAAACACCATATATTTT.

The V and J genes are TRBV2 and TRBJ2-1; possibly TRBD1 for D (5 bases). The CDR3 consists of 12 residues. CDR1 SNHLY and CDR2 FYNNEI come from the germline V gene. V shed 7 bases and J shed 6 bases, with 10 bases lying between them. CDR3 nucleotides: TGTGCCAGCACTGCCCAGGGCAATGAGCAGTTCTTC. The encoded protein is CASTAQGNEQFF.

The count of this clone is one. This chain uses TRBV19 with TRBJ1-5; 8 bases are a match to TRBD1. V lost 6 bases, J lost 3 bases, and 13 bases stayed unmatched. Germline V CDR1 and CDR2: LNHDA, SQIVND (reference sequence). The CDR3 runs to 17 residues. CDR3 region: CASSYLKGQGDNQPQHF. The CDR3 DNA follows: TGTGCCAGTAGCTACCTAAAAGGACAGGGAGACAATCAGCCCCAGCATTTT.

V and J are TRBV9 and TRBJ2-3; 10 bases are a match to TRBD2. The CDR3 has 15 amino acids. V trimming: 7 bases; J trimming: 1 base; junction bases outside the gene matches: 6. Germline CDR1 is SGDLS and CDR2 is YYNGEE. The CDR3 DNA reads as TGTGCCAGCGGTTTAGCGGGGGGAGGCACAGATACGCAGTATTTT. Its translation is CASGLAGGGTDTQYF.

This chain joins TRBV30 and TRBJ1-2; 7 bases are shared with TRBD1. The CDR3 has 14 residues. The V gene end was trimmed by 0 bases and the J gene end by 8 bases; junction bases not matched to a gene: 9. CDR1 GTSNPN and CDR2 SVGIG come from the germline V gene (reference sequence). The CDR3 reads CAWSVTRTGQGYTF. CDR3 DNA sequence: TGTGCCTGGAGTGTAACTAGGACAGGTCAGGGCTACACCTTC. The variable domain in full, with the rest retrieved from reference TRBV30 and TRBJ1-2, is SQTIHQWPATLVQPVGSPLSLECTVEGTSNPNLYWYRQAAGRGLQLLFYSVGIGQISSEVPQNLSASRPQDRQFILSSKKLLLSDSGFYLCAWSVTRTGQGYTFGSGTRLTVV.